Below are 5 T cell receptor beta chains sequenced from a single sample in a study of blood T cells in healthy people across ages (dated by TCRdb to 2014 to 2015). The library came from 5' RACE. Sequencer: Illumina HiSeq 2500. The second PCR ran for roughly 6 to 11 cycles and used a J-beta primer mix along with a sample-barcoded 5' primer. The public reads were reprocessed in TCRdb via fastp at Q25 and MiXCR, keeping in-frame beta chains. Identical CDR3 proteins give one entry, which carries the most common genes and DNA. The sample table contains roughly 700,000 distinct CDR3 sequences; only one count was recorded for 49% of them. The leading ten clones occupy around a third of the sample. The material sequenced was blood. These receptors all stem from a woman aged 60-75 years in good health.

The chain recombines TRBV6-6 with TRBJ1-1; TRBD1 is a possible D gene (5 bases). Germline CDR1 and CDR2: MNHNY and SVGAGI (reference sequence). The CDR3 runs 15 residues. V shed 4 bases and J shed 1 base, with 13 bases lying between them. For the CDR3, the DNA is TGTGCCAGCAGTTGGAGGGGAAGCCGGAACACTGAAGCTTTCTTT. This encodes CASSWRGSRNTEAFF.

The chain uses TRBV29-1 and TRBJ1-1; 8 nucleotides align to TRBD1. V trimming: 2 bases; J trimming: 5 bases; junction bases outside the gene matches: 7. This CDR3 is 14 amino acids long. CDR1 and CDR2 from the germline V gene are SQVTM and ANQGSEA. CDR3 DNA: TGCAGCGTTGAAATGTCAGGGGGCAGGACTGAAGCTTTCTTT. This translates into CSVEMSGGRTEAFF.

This clonotype was observed a handful of times. The chain couples TRBV7-2 to TRBJ2-3; a possible D gene is TRBD2 (6 bases). The CDR3 contains 14 residues. CDR1 is SGHTA and CDR2 is FQGNSA in the germline V gene. The V gene lost 6 bases and the J gene lost 5 bases, with 15 bases spanning the gap. The CDR3 region has the DNA TGTGCCAGCAGGCAAGCCGGAGGGCTAGATACGCAGTATTTT. Translation: CASRQAGGLDTQYF.

The gene calls are TRBV20-1 and TRBJ1-2, with 7 bases matching TRBD1. V dropped 5 bases and J dropped 1; count of bases not matched to a gene: 4. This CDR3 is built from 13 residues. Germline V gene lookup returns CDR1 DFQATT and CDR2 SNEGSKA (reference sequence). The CDR3 reads CSADDRVNYGYTF. The CDR3 nucleotides are TGCAGTGCTGACGACAGGGTTAACTATGGCTACACCTTC.

The rearrangement joins TRBV6-1 to TRBJ2-1, with D perhaps TRBD1 or TRBD2 (5 bases each). In germline, CDR1 is MNHNS, CDR2 SASEGT. V lost 6 bases, J lost 7 bases, and 13 bases lay in between. This CDR3 comprises 13 residues. The CDR3 loop is CASRGPGRNEQFF. The CDR3, as DNA: TGTGCCAGCAGGGGACCCGGGCGGAATGAGCAGTTCTTC.